The 18 T cell receptor beta chains below were found in one sample sequenced in a study of shared clonotypes between healthy human individuals. Data came from immunoSEQ multiplex PCR; TCRdb stores just in-frame clones and leaves some out. The table lists 150,000 to 200,000 clones, around 63% of them singletons. The sample was memory CD4+ T cells sorted from blood. The subset denotes: CD45RA-negative fraction. Receptors were obtained from a man aged 25-40 years in good health.

This chain connects TRBV4-2 to TRBJ2-1, with unresolved D. Trimming pared 0 bases from V and 7 bases from J, leaving 16 bases between. The CDR3 loop spans 16 amino acids. Per the germline V gene, CDR1 is LGHNA and CDR2 is YNFKEQ. CDR3 nucleotide sequence: TGTGCCAGCAGCCAAGAGGGCAGTCGTGAGCTAAATGAGCAGTTCTTC. Residues: CASSQEGSRELNEQFF.

This chain connects TRBV6-5 to TRBJ2-7; TRBD1 aligns across 8 bases. Germline lookup yields CDR1 MNHEY and CDR2 SVGAGI. The CDR3 totals 14 residues. V trimming: 5 bases; J trimming: 2 bases; junction bases outside the gene matches: 5. The CDR3 sequence is CASSRTGSTYEQYF. In DNA form, the CDR3 reads TGTGCCAGCAGTCGGACAGGGTCCACCTACGAGCAGTACTTC.

This clone was observed a handful of times. The gene calls are TRBV7-2 and TRBJ2-1; TRBD2 aligns across 10 bases. Germline V gene lookup returns CDR1 SGHTA and CDR2 FQGNSA. This CDR3 is built from 17 residues. V gave up 4 bases and J gave up 9 bases; unmatched junction bases: 15. CDR3 residues: CASSSGGLAGVKGEQFF. The CDR3 nucleotides read TGTGCCAGCAGCTCGGGGGGGCTAGCGGGAGTGAAGGGTGAGCAGTTCTTC.

This clone was counted a few times. This chain links TRBV5-1 with TRBJ2-2, with D perhaps TRBD1 (6 bases). Trimming cost V 0 bases and J 2 bases, with 11 bases left between them. This CDR3 has 16 residues. Germline-derived CDR1 and CDR2 are SGHRS and YFSETQ. This CDR3 reads CASSLAVGANTGELFF. As DNA, the CDR3 is TGCGCCAGCAGCTTGGCTGTGGGGGCAAACACCGGGGAGCTGTTTTTT.

The genes are TRBV27 and TRBJ2-3; 8 bases match TRBD2. This CDR3 region has 16 residues. Germline V gives CDR1 MNHEY, CDR2 SMNVEV (reference sequence). The J segment lost 6 bases and the V segment lost 0 bases, leaving 8 bases of the junction unmatched. As DNA, the CDR3 is TGTGCCAGCAGTTTATCGGGACTAGTGAAGTCGGATACGCAGTATTTT. The encoded protein is CASSLSGLVKSDTQYF.

This clone was seen a few times. In DNA, the CDR3 is TGTGCCATCAGTGAGTCTTTTGATCAGCCCCAGCATTTT. It codes for CAISESFDQPQHF. The chain recombines TRBV10-3 with TRBJ1-5; D is unresolved. Germline V CDR1 and CDR2: ENHRY, SYGVKD. V shed 0 bases and J shed 5 bases, with 5 bases lying between them. CDR3 length equals 13 residues.

This clone was recorded a few times. This chain links TRBV18 with TRBJ2-1; 10 nucleotides match TRBD1. The CDR3 totals 14 residues. The germline CDR1 and CDR2 sequences are KGHSH and LQKENI. J gave up 8 bases and V 4 bases, and 5 bases lay outside the gene matches. Here the CDR3 reads CASSRDRGSDEQFF. In DNA form, the CDR3 reads TGTGCCAGCTCACGGGACAGGGGATCAGATGAGCAGTTCTTC.

The chain links TRBV28 to TRBJ2-5; 7 nucleotides match TRBD1. Looked up from germline, CDR1 is MDHEN and CDR2 is SYDVKM. V lost 8 bases, J lost 0 bases, and 0 bases stayed unmatched. The CDR3 covers 12 residues. The CDR3, as DNA: TGTGCCAGCGGACAGGACCAAGAGACCCAGTACTTC. Encoded protein: CASGQDQETQYF.

This clone appeared a single time. The chain links TRBV28 to TRBJ1-2, with D hard to call. CDR3 size: 15 residues. Germline V gives CDR1 MDHEN, CDR2 SYDVKM. The ends were cut back, 6 bases at V and 4 bases at J, with 18 bases in the middle. CDR3 sequence: CASSLKPDGLYGYTF. The CDR3 nucleotides read TGTGCCAGCAGCTTAAAACCTGACGGACTCTATGGCTACACCTTC.

V and J are TRBV6-5 and TRBJ2-1; either TRBD1 or TRBD2 may fit D (6 bases each). CDR1 MNHEY and CDR2 SVGAGI come from the germline V gene. The CDR3 consists of 14 residues. Trimming took 2 bases from V and 5 from J, leaving 10 bases between them. The CDR3 coding sequence is TGTGCCAGCAGTTACGAGAGGGGGGACAATGAGCAGTTCTTC. It translates to CASSYERGDNEQFF.

The chain joins TRBV6-5 to TRBJ1-4, with 9 bases that match TRBD1. V shed 5 bases, J shed 7 bases, and the junction held 8 bases outside the gene matches. The CDR3 is 15 amino acids. Germline CDR1 and CDR2: MNHEY and SVGAGI. CDR3 sequence: CASSPLGQGSEKLFF. CDR3 sequence (DNA): TGTGCCAGCAGTCCCCTGGGACAGGGCAGTGAAAAACTGTTTTTT.

The rearrangement uses TRBV5-6 and TRBJ1-3, with D unclear. CDR1 SGHDT and CDR2 YYEEEE come from the germline V gene. Trimming took 5 bases from V and 1 from J, leaving 13 bases between them. The CDR3 runs 15 residues. The CDR3 nucleotides are TGTGCCAGCAGTTTAACCGGGCAATCTGGAAACACCATATATTTT. Translating it yields CASSLTGQSGNTIYF.

The chain has TRBV11-3 and TRBJ2-2; D might be TRBD2 (5 bases). Germline V gives CDR1 SGHNT, CDR2 YENEEA. The CDR3 covers 15 residues. V lost 5 bases, J lost 3 bases, and 13 bases lay in between. CDR3 sequence reads: CASSTRWEHTGELFF. In DNA form, the CDR3 reads TGTGCCAGCAGCACCCGGTGGGAGCACACCGGGGAGCTGTTTTTT.

This clone appeared a few times. This sequence joins TRBV5-1 and TRBJ2-5, with 11 bases lining up with TRBD2. V lost 0 bases to trimming and J lost 5 bases; unmatched junction nucleotides: 12. Germline V gives CDR1 SGHRS, CDR2 YFSETQ. There are 18 residues in the CDR3. In nucleotides, the CDR3 is TGCGCCAGCAGCTTGGGCACTAGCGGGAGTTTGGGCCATGAGACCCAGTACTTC. As protein: CASSLGTSGSLGHETQYF.

The sample holds a few counts of this clone. The V and J genes are TRBV25-1 and TRBJ2-1, with 10 bases aligning to TRBD1. The CDR3 runs to 17 residues. J was trimmed by 0 bases and V by 4 bases; bases with no gene match: 6. CDR1 and CDR2 (germline): MGHDK, SYGVNS. This chain's CDR3 is CASSGDRGLSSYNEQFF. The CDR3, as DNA: TGTGCCAGCAGTGGAGACAGGGGGCTCAGCTCCTACAATGAGCAGTTCTTC.

The chain recombines TRBV5-1 with TRBJ2-7; 7 nucleotides match TRBD2. CDR3 size: 19 residues. Germline V gene data show CDR1 as SGHRS and CDR2 as YFSETQ. Losses at the gene ends were 1 base for V and 2 bases for J; bases not matched to a gene: 18. The CDR3 bases are TGCGCCAGCAGCTTGTTCCTGCCGGGGTCGGCTAGCGGTGCCTACGAGCAGTACTTC. This gives the protein CASSLFLPGSASGAYEQYF.

This sequence joins TRBV6-1 and TRBJ2-1; D gene ambiguous. CDR3 size: 18 residues. V was trimmed by 2 bases and J by 8 bases, leaving 25 bases between them. Germline assignment: CDR1 MNHNS and CDR2 SASEGT. The CDR3 DNA reads as TGTGCCAGCAGTGAATTCCTAACCAGATCGAGACCCTGGGATGAGCAGTTCTTC. The encoded protein is CASSEFLTRSRPWDEQFF.

The rearrangement joins TRBV5-4 to TRBJ2-1; the match to TRBD2 covers 8 bases. Germline trimming cut 4 bases from V and 7 bases from J; bases unmatched to any gene: 10. Germline-derived CDR1 and CDR2 are SGHNT and YYREEE (reference sequence). The CDR3 covers 15 residues. The CDR3 bases are TGTGCCAGCAGCGCCCCCGGGACTAGTGGGAATGAGCAGTTCTTC. Its protein product is CASSAPGTSGNEQFF.